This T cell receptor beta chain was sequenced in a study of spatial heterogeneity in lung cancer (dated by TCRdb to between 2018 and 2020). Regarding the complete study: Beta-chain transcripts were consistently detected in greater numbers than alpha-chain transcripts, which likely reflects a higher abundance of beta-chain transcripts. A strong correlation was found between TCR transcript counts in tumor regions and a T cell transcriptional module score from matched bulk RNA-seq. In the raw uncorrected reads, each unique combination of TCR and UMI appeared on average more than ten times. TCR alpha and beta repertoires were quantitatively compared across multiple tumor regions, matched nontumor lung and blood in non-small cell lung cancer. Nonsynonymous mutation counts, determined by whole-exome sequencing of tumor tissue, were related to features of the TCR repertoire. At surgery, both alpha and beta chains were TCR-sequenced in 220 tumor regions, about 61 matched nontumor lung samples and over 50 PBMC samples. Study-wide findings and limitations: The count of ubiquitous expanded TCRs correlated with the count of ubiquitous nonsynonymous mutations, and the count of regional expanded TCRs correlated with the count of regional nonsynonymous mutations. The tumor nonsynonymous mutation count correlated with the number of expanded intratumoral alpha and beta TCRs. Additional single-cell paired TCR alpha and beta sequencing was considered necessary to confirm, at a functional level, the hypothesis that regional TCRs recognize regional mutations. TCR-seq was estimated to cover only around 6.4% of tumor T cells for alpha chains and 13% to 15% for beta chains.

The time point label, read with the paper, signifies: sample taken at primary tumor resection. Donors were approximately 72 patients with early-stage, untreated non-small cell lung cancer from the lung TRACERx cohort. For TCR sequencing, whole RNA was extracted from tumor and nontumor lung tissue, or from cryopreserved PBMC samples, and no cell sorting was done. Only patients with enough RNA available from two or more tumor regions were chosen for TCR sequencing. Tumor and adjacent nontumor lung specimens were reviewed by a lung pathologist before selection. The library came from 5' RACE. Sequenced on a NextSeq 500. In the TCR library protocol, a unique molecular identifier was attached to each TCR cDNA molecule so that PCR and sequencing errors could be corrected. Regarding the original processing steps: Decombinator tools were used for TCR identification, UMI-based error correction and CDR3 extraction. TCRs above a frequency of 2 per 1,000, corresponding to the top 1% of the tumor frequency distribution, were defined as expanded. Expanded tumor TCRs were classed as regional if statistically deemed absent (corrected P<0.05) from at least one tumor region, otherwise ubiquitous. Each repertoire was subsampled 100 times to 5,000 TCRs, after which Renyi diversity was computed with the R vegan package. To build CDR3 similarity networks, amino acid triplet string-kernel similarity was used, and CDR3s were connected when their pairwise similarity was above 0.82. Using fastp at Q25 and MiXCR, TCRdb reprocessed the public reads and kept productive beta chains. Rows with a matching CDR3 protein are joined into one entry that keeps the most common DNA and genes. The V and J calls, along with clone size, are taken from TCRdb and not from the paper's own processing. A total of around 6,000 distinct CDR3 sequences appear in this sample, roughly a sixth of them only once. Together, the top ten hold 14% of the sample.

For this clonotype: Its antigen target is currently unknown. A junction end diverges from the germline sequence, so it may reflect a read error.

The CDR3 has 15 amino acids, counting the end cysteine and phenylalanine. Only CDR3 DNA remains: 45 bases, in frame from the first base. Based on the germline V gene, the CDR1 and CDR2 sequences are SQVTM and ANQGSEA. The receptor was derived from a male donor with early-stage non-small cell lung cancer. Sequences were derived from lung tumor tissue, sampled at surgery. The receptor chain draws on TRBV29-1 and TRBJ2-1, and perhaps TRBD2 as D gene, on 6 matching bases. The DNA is TGCAGCGTGCTAGCGACAGTACTCAACTACTATGAGCAGTTCTTC. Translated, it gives CSVLATVLNYYEQFF.